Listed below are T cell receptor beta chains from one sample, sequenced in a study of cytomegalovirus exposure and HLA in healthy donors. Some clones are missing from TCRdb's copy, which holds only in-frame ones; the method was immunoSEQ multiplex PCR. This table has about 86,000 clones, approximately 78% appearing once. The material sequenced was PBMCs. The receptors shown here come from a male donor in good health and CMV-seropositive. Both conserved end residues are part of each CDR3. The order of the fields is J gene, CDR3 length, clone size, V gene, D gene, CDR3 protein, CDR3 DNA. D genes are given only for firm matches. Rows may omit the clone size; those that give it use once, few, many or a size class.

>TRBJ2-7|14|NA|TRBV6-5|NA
CASSYFVSGYEQYF
TGTGCCAGCAGTTACTTCGTGTCGGGTTACGAGCAGTACTTC
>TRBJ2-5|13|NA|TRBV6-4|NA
CASSSRAEETQYF
TGTGCCAGCAGTAGCAGGGCAGAAGAGACCCAGTACTTC
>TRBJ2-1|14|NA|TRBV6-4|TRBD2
CASSAGGEYNEQFF
TGTGCCAGCAGTGCGGGAGGGGAGTACAATGAGCAGTTCTTC
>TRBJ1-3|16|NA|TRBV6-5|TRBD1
CASSYSSTGRGNTIYF
TGTGCCAGCAGTTACTCCTCGACAGGGCGTGGAAACACCATATATTTT
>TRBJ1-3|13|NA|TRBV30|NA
CAWTRVSGNTIYF
TGTGCCTGGACTCGGGTCTCTGGAAACACCATATATTTT
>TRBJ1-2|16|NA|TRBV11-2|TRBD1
CASSPFPRGSLYGYTF
TGTGCCAGCAGCCCGTTCCCCAGGGGGTCCCTTTATGGCTACACCTTC
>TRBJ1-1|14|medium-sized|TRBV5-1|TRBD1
CASSSQGAGTEAFF
TGCGCCAGCAGCTCACAGGGGGCAGGCACTGAAGCTTTCTTT
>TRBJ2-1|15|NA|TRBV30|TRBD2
CAWSVGLAFYNEQFF
TGTGCCTGGAGTGTAGGACTAGCGTTTTACAATGAGCAGTTCTTC
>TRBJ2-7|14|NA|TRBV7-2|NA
CASSPTGQNYEQYF
TGTGCCAGCAGCCCGACCGGACAGAACTACGAGCAGTACTTC
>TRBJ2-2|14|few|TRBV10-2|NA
CASSTGSNTGELFF
TGCGCCAGCAGCACAGGGTCCAACACCGGGGAGCTGTTTTTT
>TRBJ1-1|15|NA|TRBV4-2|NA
CASSQGKGGGTEAFF
TGTGCCAGCAGCCAAGGAAAAGGGGGGGGGACTGAAGCTTTCTTT
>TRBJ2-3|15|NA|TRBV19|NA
CASSILHTFTDTQYF
TGTGCCAGTAGTATCCTCCATACATTCACAGATACGCAGTATTTT
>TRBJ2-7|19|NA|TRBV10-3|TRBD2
CAISESSSGSRGISYEQYF
TGTGCCATCAGTGAGTCGAGTAGCGGGAGCCGGGGAATCTCCTACGAGCAGTACTTC
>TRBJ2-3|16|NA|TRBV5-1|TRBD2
CASSLGTSGKGDTQYF
TGCGCCAGCAGCTTGGGGACTAGCGGGAAGGGGGATACGCAGTATTTT
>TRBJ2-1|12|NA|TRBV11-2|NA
CASSLAGDEQFF
TGTGCCAGCAGCTTAGCCGGGGATGAGCAGTTCTTC
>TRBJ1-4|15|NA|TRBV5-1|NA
CASSNSEATNEKLFF
TGCGCCAGCAGCAACTCAGAGGCAACTAATGAAAAACTGTTTTTT
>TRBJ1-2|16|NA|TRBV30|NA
CAWNADTYRGMYGYTF
TGTGCCTGGAATGCTGATACATACCGGGGGATGTATGGCTACACCTTC
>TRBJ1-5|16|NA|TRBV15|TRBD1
CATSRSIGTGGQPQHF
TGTGCCACCAGCAGGTCCATTGGGACAGGGGGTCAGCCCCAGCATTTT
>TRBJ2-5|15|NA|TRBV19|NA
CASSNKKRQQETQYF
TGTGCCAGTAGTAACAAGAAGCGCCAACAAGAGACCCAGTACTTC
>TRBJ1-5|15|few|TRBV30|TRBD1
CAWREGQATNQPQHF
TGTGCCTGGAGAGAGGGACAGGCGACCAATCAGCCCCAGCATTTT
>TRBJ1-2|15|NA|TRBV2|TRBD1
CASSQGDRGIYGYTF
TGTGCCAGCAGTCAGGGGGACAGGGGGATCTATGGCTACACCTTC
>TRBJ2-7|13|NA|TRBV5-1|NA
CASTSTETYEQYF
TGCGCCAGCACGTCGACAGAGACCTACGAGCAGTACTTC
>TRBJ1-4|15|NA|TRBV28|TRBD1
CASSPDTGGTEKLFF
TGTGCCAGCAGCCCTGATACAGGGGGCACTGAAAAACTGTTTTTT
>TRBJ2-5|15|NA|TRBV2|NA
CASSPSMRSQETQYF
TGTGCCAGCAGCCCCTCGATGAGGTCCCAAGAGACCCAGTACTTC
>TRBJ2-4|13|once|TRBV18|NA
CASSTSWGDIQYF
TGTGCCAGCTCAACGTCCTGGGGGGACATTCAGTACTTC